This T cell receptor beta chain was recovered during a study of T cell responses to AZD1222 COVID-19 vaccine. Overall study findings and caveats: Just 5 to 7 people given AZD1222 tested seropositive at baseline. Donor demographics were predominantly white British with a female majority; clonal diversity may be underestimated.

Second-dose intervals near 4 or 12 weeks were combined. Note on this clone: Its antigen is not identified.

J lost 6 bases, V lost 7 bases, and 13 bases had no gene match. The germline CDR1 and CDR2 sequences are MDHEN and SYDVKM. This CDR3 is built from 17 residues. Sequenced by immunoSEQ multiplex PCR; TCRdb stores in-frame clones only, minus some. The repertoire consists of around 130,000 clones, with 88% occurring once and the leading ten covering around 3.1%. This TCR came from an adult who received the AZD1222 COVID-19 vaccine. The sample consisted of peripheral blood, taken 28 days after the second AZD1222 dose. The chain uses TRBV28 and TRBJ2-1; 12 bases map to TRBD2. The CDR3 spells CASTPSGGAGRGNEQFF. For the CDR3, the DNA is TGTGCCAGCACCCCTAGCGGGGGGGCGGGACGGGGCAATGAGCAGTTCTTC.